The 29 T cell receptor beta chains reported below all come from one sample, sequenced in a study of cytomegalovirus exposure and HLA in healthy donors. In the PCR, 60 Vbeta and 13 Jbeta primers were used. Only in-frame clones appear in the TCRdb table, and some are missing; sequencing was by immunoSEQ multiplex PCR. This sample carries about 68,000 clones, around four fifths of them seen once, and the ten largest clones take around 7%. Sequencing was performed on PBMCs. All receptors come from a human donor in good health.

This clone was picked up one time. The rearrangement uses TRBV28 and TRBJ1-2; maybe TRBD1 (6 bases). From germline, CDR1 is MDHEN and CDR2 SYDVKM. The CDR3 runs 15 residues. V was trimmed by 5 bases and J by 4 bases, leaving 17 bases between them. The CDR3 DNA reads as TGTGCCAGCAGTGGAGGAGACCAGGGGTCCTATGGCTACACCTTC. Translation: CASSGGDQGSYGYTF.

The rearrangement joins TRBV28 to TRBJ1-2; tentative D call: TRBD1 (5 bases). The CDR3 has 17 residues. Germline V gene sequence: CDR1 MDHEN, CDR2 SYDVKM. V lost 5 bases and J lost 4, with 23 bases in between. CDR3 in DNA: TGTGCCAGCAGTCCACCGGGGGTTAGGGATAGTGGCTATGGCTACACCTTC. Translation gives CASSPPGVRDSGYGYTF.

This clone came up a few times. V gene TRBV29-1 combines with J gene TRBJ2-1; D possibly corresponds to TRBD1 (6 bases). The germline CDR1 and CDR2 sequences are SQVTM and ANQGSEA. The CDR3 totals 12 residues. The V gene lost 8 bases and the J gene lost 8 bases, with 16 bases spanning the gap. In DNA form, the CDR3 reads TGCAGCTCAACCAGAAGGACAGATGAGCAGTTCTTC. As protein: CSSTRRTDEQFF.

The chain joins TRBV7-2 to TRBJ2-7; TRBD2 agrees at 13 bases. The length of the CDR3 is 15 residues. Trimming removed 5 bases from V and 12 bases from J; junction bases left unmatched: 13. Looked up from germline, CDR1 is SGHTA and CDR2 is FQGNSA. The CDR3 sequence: CASSPSVGTSGVGYF. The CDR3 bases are TGTGCCAGCAGCCCCTCGGTGGGGACTAGCGGGGTGGGGTACTTC.

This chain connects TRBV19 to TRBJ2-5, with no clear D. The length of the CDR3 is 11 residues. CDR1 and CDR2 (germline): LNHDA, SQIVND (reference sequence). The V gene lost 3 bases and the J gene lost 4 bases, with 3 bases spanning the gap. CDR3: CASSMRETQYF. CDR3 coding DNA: TGTGCCAGTAGTATGAGAGAGACCCAGTACTTC.

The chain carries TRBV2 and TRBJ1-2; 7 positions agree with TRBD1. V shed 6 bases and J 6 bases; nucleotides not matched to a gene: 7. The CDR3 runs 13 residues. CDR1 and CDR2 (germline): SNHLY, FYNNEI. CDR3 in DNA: TGTGCCAGCAGAGAGACAGGGTTAGATGGCTACACCTTC. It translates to CASRETGLDGYTF.

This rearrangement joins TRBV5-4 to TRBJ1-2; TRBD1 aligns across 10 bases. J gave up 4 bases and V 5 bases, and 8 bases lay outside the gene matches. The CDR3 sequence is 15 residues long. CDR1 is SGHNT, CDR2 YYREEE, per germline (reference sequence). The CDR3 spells CASRAGTGAIYGYTF. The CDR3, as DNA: TGTGCCAGCAGGGCCGGGACAGGGGCAATCTATGGCTACACCTTC.

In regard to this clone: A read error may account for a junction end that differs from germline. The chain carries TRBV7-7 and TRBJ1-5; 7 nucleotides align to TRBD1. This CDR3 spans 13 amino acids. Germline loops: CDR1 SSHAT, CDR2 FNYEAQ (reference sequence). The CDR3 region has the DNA TGTGCTAGCAGCTTAACAGGGGCTGAGCCCCAGCATTTT. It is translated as CASSLTGAEPQHF.

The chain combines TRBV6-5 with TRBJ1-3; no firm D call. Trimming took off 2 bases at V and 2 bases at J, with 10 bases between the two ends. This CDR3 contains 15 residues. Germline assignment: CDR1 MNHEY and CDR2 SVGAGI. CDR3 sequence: CASSYGSLTGNTIYF. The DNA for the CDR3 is TGTGCCAGCAGTTACGGGAGCTTGACTGGAAACACCATATATTTT.

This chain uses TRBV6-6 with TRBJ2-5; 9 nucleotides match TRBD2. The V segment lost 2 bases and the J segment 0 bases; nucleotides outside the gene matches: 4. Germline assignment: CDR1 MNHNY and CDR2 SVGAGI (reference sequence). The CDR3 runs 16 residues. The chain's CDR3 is CASSYTSGGYQETQYF. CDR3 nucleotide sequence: TGTGCCAGCAGTTACACAAGCGGGGGGTACCAAGAGACCCAGTACTTC.

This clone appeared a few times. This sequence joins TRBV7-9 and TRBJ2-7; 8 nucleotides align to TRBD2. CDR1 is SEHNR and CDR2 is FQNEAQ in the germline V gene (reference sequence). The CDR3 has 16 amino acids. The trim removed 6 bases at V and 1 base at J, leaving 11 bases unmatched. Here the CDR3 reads CASSRVAGRDSYEQYF. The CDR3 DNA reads TGTGCCAGCAGTCGTGTAGCGGGGCGCGATTCCTACGAGCAGTACTTC.

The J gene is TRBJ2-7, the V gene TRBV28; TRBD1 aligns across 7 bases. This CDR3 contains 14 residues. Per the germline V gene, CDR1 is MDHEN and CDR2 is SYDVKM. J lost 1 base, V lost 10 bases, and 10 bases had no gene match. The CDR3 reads CATERQGGSYEQYF. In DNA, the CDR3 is TGTGCCACGGAGAGACAGGGTGGTTCCTACGAGCAGTACTTC.

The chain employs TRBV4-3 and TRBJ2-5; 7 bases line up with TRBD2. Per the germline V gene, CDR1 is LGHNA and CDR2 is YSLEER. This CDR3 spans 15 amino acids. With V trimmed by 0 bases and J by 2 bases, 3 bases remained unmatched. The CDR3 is CASSQEGGEQETQYF. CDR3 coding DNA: TGCGCCAGCAGCCAAGAGGGGGGGGAACAAGAGACCCAGTACTTC.

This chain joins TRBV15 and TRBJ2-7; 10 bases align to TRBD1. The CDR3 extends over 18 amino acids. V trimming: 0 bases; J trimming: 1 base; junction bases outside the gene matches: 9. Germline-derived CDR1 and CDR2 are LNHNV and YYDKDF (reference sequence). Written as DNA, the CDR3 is TGTGCCACCAGCAGAGATTTGGTAGGACAGGGGGGATCCTACGAGCAGTACTTC. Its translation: CATSRDLVGQGGSYEQYF.

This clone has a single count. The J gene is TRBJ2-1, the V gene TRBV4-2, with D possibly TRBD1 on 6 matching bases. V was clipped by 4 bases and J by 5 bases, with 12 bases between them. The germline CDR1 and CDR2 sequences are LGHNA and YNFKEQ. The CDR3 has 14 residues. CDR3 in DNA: TGTGCCAGCAGCCCTCTAGGACAGCACAATGAGCAGTTCTTC. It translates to CASSPLGQHNEQFF.

The CDR3 spells CASRRTEGGAGELFF. In DNA form, the CDR3 reads TGCGCCAGCAGACGGACAGAAGGAGGAGCCGGGGAGCTGTTTTTT. V usage is TRBV5-1 and J usage is TRBJ2-2; tentatively, D is TRBD1 (6 bases). Germline CDR1 reads SGHRS; CDR2 reads YFSETQ. This CDR3 region has 15 residues. V lost 5 bases, J lost 6 bases, and 17 bases lay in between.

Here the CDR3 DNA reads TGTGCCAGCAGTTTATCGGGGGGTACATATCAGCCCCAGCATTTT. Translated, it gives CASSLSGGTYQPQHF. The chain has TRBV27 and TRBJ1-5; possibly TRBD1 for D (5 bases). CDR1 and CDR2 from the germline V gene are MNHEY and SMNVEV (reference sequence). The ends were cut back, 0 bases at V and 5 bases at J, with 11 bases in the middle. The CDR3 runs to 15 residues.

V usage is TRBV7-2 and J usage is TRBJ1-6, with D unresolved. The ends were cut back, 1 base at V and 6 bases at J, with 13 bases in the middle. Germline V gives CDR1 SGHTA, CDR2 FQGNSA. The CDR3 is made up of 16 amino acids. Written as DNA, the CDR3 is TGTGCCAGCAGCTTAGAGTCTTTCGGAGGTAATTCACCCCTCCACTTT. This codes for CASSLESFGGNSPLHF.

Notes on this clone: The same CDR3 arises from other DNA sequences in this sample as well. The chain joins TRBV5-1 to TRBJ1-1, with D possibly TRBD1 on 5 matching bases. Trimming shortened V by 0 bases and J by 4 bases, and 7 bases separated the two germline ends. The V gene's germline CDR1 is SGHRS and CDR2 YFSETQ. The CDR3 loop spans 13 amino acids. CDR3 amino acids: CASSLGGGTEAFF. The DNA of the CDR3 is TGCGCCAGCAGCTTGGGGGGCGGCACTGAAGCTTTCTTT.

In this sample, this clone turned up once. CDR3 protein: CASSLRGLRDEKLFF. The CDR3 DNA follows: TGTGCCAGCAGCTTAAGGGGTCTCCGGGATGAAAAACTGTTTTTT. The chain employs TRBV11-2 and TRBJ1-4; weak D call: TRBD1 (5 bases). Germline V gives CDR1 SGHAT, CDR2 FQNNGV. CDR3 length: 15 residues. V was pared by 2 bases and J by 6 bases, with 13 bases between.

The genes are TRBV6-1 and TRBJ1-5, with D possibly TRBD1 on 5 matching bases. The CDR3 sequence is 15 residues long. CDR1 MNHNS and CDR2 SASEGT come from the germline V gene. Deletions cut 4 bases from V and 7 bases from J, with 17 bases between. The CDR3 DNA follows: TGTGCCAGCAGTGCGACGTGGCAGGGTACCCAGCCCCAGCATTTT. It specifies CASSATWQGTQPQHF.

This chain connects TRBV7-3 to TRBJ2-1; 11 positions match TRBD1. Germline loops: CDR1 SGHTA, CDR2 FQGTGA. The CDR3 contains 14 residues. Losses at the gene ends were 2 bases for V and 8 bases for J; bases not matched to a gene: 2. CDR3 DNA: TGTGCCAGCAGCTTAGGGACAGGGGGGGATGAGCAGTTCTTC. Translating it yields CASSLGTGGDEQFF.

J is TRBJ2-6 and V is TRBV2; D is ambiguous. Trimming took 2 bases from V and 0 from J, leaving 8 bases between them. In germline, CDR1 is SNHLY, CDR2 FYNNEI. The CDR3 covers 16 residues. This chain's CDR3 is CASSERVHSGANVLTF. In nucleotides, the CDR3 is TGTGCCAGCAGTGAACGGGTCCACTCTGGGGCCAACGTCCTGACTTTC.

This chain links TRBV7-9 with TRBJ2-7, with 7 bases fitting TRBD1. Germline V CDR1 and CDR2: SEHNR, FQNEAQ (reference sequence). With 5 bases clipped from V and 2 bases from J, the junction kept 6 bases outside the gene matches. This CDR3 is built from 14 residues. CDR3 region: CASSLQGKTYEQYF. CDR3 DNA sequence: TGTGCCAGCAGCCTACAGGGGAAAACCTACGAGCAGTACTTC.

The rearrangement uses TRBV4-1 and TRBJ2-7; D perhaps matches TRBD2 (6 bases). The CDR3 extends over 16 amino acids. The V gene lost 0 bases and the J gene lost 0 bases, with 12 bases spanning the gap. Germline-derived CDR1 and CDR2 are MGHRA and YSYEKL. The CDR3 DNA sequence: TGCGCCAGCAGCCAAGATGGTGCGGGGTTCTCCTACGAGCAGTACTTC. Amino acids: CASSQDGAGFSYEQYF.

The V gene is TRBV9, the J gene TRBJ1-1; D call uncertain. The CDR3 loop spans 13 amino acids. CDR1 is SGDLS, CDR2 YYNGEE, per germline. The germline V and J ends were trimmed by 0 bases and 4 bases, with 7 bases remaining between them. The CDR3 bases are TGTGCCAGCAGCGTAGAAGGAGGCACTGAAGCTTTCTTT. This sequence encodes CASSVEGGTEAFF. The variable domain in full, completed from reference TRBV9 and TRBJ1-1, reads DSGVTQTPKHLITATGQRVTLRCSPRSGDLSVYWYQQSLDQGLQFLIQYYNGEERAKGNILERFSAQQFPDLHSELNLSSLELGDSALYFCASSVEGGTEAFFGQGTRLTVV.

CDR3 nucleotides: TGTGCCAGCAGTGACCGGGTTTCGGGGTATGGCTACACCTTC. This translates into CASSDRVSGYGYTF. V and J are TRBV2 and TRBJ1-2; no definite D call. The CDR3 contains 14 residues. Germline CDR1 reads SNHLY; CDR2 reads FYNNEI. The germline V and J ends were trimmed by 3 bases and 5 bases, with 13 bases remaining between them.

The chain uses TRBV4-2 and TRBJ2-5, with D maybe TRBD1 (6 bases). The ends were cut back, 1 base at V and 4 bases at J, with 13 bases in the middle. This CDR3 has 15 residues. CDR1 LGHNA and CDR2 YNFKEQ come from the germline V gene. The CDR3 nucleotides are TGTGCCAGCAGCCAAGGAAACAGGGTGGCAGAGACCCAGTACTTC. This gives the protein CASSQGNRVAETQYF.

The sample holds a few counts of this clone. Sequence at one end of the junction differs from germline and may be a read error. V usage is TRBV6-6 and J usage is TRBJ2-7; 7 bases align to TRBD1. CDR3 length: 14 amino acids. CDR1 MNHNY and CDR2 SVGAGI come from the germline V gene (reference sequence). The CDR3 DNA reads TGTGCCACCAAACCGACAGGGCCCTCCCACGAGCAGTACTTC. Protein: CATKPTGPSHEQYF.